This T cell receptor (beta chain) was recorded in a study of cytomegalovirus exposure and HLA in healthy donors. As for the study in general: A subsequent analysis stated that the 95 to 150 validation repertoires were run on the same platform as the roughly 670 first-cohort repertoires. General study results and limits: In vitro experiments confirmed that a few CMV-associated chains were specific for CMV antigens. Most sequenced TCRs were rare (though some public TCRs occurred in many donors). The study flagged some 170 TCR beta chains as cytomegalovirus-associated.

Method: immunoSEQ multiplex PCR; TCRdb's copy keeps in-frame clones and lacks some. The sample has over 200,000 clones, around nine tenths seen once; the top ten hold 1.5% to 2.5%. On this clone: The antigen is not known.

V was trimmed by 6 bases and J by 0 bases, leaving 11 bases between them. Germline assignment: CDR1 MDHEN and CDR2 SYDVKM. The CDR3 extends over 14 amino acids. The TCR originated in a woman between 18 and 30 years old in good health and CMV-seropositive. Sequencing input: PBMCs. The chain couples TRBV28 to TRBJ1-1; D remains unclear. In DNA, the CDR3 is TGTGCCAGCAGCCCGAGGGCATTGAACACTGAAGCTTTCTTT. It yields the protein CASSPRALNTEAFF.